Listed below are T cell receptor beta chains from one sample, sequenced in a study of blood T cells in healthy people across ages. TCRdb re-analysed the 5' RACE reads in MiXCR, keeping a single row per CDR3 protein. This sample carries 900,000 to 950,000 distinct CDR3 sequences, 25% to 35% of them seen once, and the ten largest clones take 10%. These sequences were also reported in another study, on T cells of mothers and their children.

The material sequenced was blood. The receptors were gathered from a woman in her forties in good health. CDR3s include the opening cysteine and the closing phenylalanine or tryptophan. A row's size may be missing; if present it is once, few, many or a size class.

v_gene: TRBV12-5; j_gene: TRBJ2-2; abundance: few; len: 12; CDR3aa: CASGRNTGELFF
v_gene: TRBV27; j_gene: .; abundance: .; len: 16; CDR3aa: CASSFTFWTGRETQYF
v_gene: TRBV20-1; j_gene: TRBJ2-1; abundance: .; len: 17; CDR3aa: CSATRLAGALENNEQFF
v_gene: TRBV7-2; j_gene: TRBJ2-3; abundance: few; len: 17; CDR3aa: CASSLAPVRGFTDTQYF
v_gene: TRBV5-1; j_gene: TRBJ2-7; abundance: few; len: 15; CDR3aa: CASRSRQGHDYEQYF
v_gene: TRBV6-6; j_gene: TRBJ2-1; abundance: few; len: 14; CDR3aa: CASSLSGGVDEQFF
v_gene: TRBV9; j_gene: TRBJ2-1; abundance: .; len: 15; CDR3aa: CASSVGGRPHNEQFF
v_gene: TRBV6-6; j_gene: TRBJ1-3; abundance: few; len: 16; CDR3aa: CASSYSRGPSGNTIYF
v_gene: TRBV7-6; j_gene: TRBJ2-1; abundance: .; len: 16; CDR3aa: CASSLEAWAGYNEEFF
v_gene: TRBV18; j_gene: TRBJ1-4; abundance: .; len: 16; CDR3aa: CASSLQGALANEKLFF
v_gene: TRBV20-1; j_gene: TRBJ1-4; abundance: many; len: 15; CDR3aa: CSAQPSGQGYEKLFF
v_gene: TRBV12-3/TRBV12-4; j_gene: TRBJ2-2; abundance: .; len: 12; CDR3aa: CASSSEAGELFF
v_gene: TRBV6-5; j_gene: TRBJ2-1; abundance: .; len: 14; CDR3aa: CASRRDSAMETQFF
v_gene: TRBV9; j_gene: TRBJ1-1; abundance: few; len: 14; CDR3aa: CASSVEYVNTEAFF
v_gene: TRBV7-3; j_gene: .; abundance: .; len: 15; CDR3aa: CASSLLPGLAYEQYF
v_gene: TRBV7-2; j_gene: TRBJ2-7; abundance: many; len: 14; CDR3aa: CASRLGHSSYEQYF
v_gene: TRBV11-2; j_gene: TRBJ2-4; abundance: .; len: 16; CDR3aa: CASSLDPPRKDNEQYF
v_gene: TRBV6-6; j_gene: TRBJ1-3; abundance: .; len: 14; CDR3aa: CASSYRGEGNTIYF
v_gene: TRBV7-2; j_gene: TRBJ2-1; abundance: .; len: 12; CDR3aa: CASSLRENEQFF
v_gene: TRBV6-5; j_gene: TRBJ2-1; abundance: .; len: 13; CDR3aa: CASSTGRYNEQFF
v_gene: TRBV7-6; j_gene: TRBJ2-5; abundance: many; len: 14; CDR3aa: CASSLRDRAETQYF
v_gene: TRBV6-6; j_gene: TRBJ2-1; abundance: .; len: 15; CDR3aa: CTSSSTSGGSKEQFF
v_gene: TRBV28; j_gene: TRBJ1-5; abundance: .; len: 16; CDR3aa: CAGGHGRGISNQPQHF
v_gene: TRBV2; j_gene: TRBJ2-7; abundance: few; len: 14; CDR3aa: CASSEAGHSYEQYF
v_gene: TRBV5-4; j_gene: TRBJ1-2; abundance: .; len: 13; CDR3aa: CASSFEALYGYTF
v_gene: TRBV7-6; j_gene: TRBJ2-7; abundance: many; len: 12; CDR3aa: CASSLDGSEQYF
v_gene: TRBV14; j_gene: TRBJ2-5; abundance: .; len: 13; CDR3aa: CASSLNLQETQYF
v_gene: TRBV7-3; j_gene: TRBJ2-3; abundance: .; len: 12; CDR3aa: CASSPGGDTQDF
v_gene: TRBV27; j_gene: TRBJ1-6; abundance: few; len: 19; CDR3aa: CASSFFVRQGDSYNSPLHF
v_gene: TRBV28; j_gene: TRBJ2-7; abundance: .; len: 15; CDR3aa: CAGSDVAGPSYEQYF
v_gene: TRBV12-3/TRBV12-4; j_gene: TRBJ1-1; abundance: .; len: 16; CDR3aa: CASSTPRRKRGTEAFF
v_gene: TRBV10-3; j_gene: TRBJ2-1; abundance: .; len: 15; CDR3aa: CAISGSSGTYNEQFF
v_gene: TRBV12-5; j_gene: TRBJ1-6; abundance: .; len: 11; CDR3aa: CASVSNSPLHF
v_gene: TRBV7-2; j_gene: TRBJ2-5; abundance: once; len: 16; CDR3aa: CASSLLAGGVGGTQYF
v_gene: TRBV11-3; j_gene: TRBJ2-2; abundance: .; len: 15; CDR3aa: CASSLQGRDTGELFF
v_gene: TRBV5-1; j_gene: TRBJ1-1; abundance: many; len: 14; CDR3aa: CASSGISGNTEAFF
v_gene: TRBV7-8; j_gene: TRBJ1-5; abundance: few; len: 14; CDR3aa: CASSLEDNHQPQHF
v_gene: TRBV10-3; j_gene: TRBJ2-1; abundance: many; len: 13; CDR3aa: CAISQGGGNEQFF
v_gene: TRBV19; j_gene: TRBJ1-1; abundance: .; len: 11; CDR3aa: CATKTVTEAFF
v_gene: TRBV11-1; j_gene: TRBJ2-7; abundance: few; len: 18; CDR3aa: CASSLSSGGASPYNEQYF
v_gene: TRBV11-1; j_gene: TRBJ1-2; abundance: .; len: 14; CDR3aa: CASSRTDFNYGYTF
v_gene: TRBV20-1; j_gene: TRBJ1-2; abundance: .; len: 14; CDR3aa: CSASLGDRDGGYTF
v_gene: TRBV18; j_gene: TRBJ2-5; abundance: .; len: 17; CDR3aa: CASSPPKQGGFLETQYF
v_gene: TRBV6-4; j_gene: TRBJ2-5; abundance: many; len: 12; CDR3aa: CASNNLRETQYF
v_gene: TRBV28; j_gene: TRBJ1-1; abundance: .; len: 13; CDR3aa: CASSFELRGRAFF
v_gene: TRBV6-6; j_gene: TRBJ2-3; abundance: many; len: 15; CDR3aa: CASSPLAASTDTQYF
v_gene: TRBV20-1; j_gene: TRBJ2-7; abundance: many; len: 14; CDR3aa: CSARPGQEPGEQYF
v_gene: TRBV12-3/TRBV12-4; j_gene: TRBJ1-3; abundance: .; len: 14; CDR3aa: CASRPGRAGNTIYF
v_gene: TRBV7-2; j_gene: TRBJ2-1; abundance: few; len: 15; CDR3aa: CASSNSGFSYNEQFF
v_gene: TRBV7-6; j_gene: .; abundance: few; len: 14; CDR3aa: CASSWGAGRREQYF
v_gene: TRBV20-1; j_gene: TRBJ1-2; abundance: .; len: 16; CDR3aa: CSVGRGLKGGNYGYTF
v_gene: TRBV7-3; j_gene: TRBJ2-3; abundance: .; len: 14; CDR3aa: CASSLNGFTDTQYF
v_gene: TRBV6-4; j_gene: TRBJ2-7; abundance: many; len: 17; CDR3aa: CASSDSKSAVSSYEQYF
v_gene: TRBV5-4; j_gene: TRBJ2-3; abundance: .; len: 15; CDR3aa: CASSWATPSADTQYF
v_gene: TRBV19; j_gene: TRBJ2-1; abundance: .; len: 14; CDR3aa: CASRQDRLYNEQFF
v_gene: TRBV5-1; j_gene: TRBJ2-5; abundance: few; len: 15; CDR3aa: CASSLEGGRLETQYF
v_gene: TRBV6-2/TRBV6-3; j_gene: TRBJ1-1; abundance: .; len: 12; CDR3aa: CASSSITTEAFF
v_gene: TRBV20-1; j_gene: TRBJ2-6; abundance: many; len: 15; CDR3aa: CSARDRGSGANVLTF
v_gene: TRBV19; j_gene: TRBJ2-5; abundance: .; len: 17; CDR3aa: CASSKGPKTSLGNEQYF